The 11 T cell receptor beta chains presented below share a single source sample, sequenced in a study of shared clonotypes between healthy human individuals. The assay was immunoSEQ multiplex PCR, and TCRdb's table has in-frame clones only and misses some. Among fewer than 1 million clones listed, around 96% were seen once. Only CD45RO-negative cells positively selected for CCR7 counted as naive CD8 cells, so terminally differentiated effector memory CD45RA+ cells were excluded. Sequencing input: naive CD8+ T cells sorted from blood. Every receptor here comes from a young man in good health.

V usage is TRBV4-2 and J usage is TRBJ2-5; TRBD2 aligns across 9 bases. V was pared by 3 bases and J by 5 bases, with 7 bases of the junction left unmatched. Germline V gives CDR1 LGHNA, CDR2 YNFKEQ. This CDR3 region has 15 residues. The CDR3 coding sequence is TGTGCCAGCAGCCATTACTTGGGACTAGCCGAGACCCAGTACTTC. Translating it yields CASSHYLGLAETQYF.

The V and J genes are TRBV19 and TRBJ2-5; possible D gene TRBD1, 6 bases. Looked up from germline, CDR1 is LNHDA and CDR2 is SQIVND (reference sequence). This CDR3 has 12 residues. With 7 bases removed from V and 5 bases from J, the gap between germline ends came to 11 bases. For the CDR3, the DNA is TGTGCCAGTAAGGGGGTCTGGGAGACCCAGTACTTC. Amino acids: CASKGVWETQYF.

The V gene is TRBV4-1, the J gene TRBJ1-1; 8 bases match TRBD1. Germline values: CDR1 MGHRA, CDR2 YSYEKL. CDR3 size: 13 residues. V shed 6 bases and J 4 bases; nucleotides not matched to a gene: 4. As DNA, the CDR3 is TGCGCCAGCAGTTCAACAGGGGGCACTGAAGCTTTCTTT. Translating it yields CASSSTGGTEAFF.

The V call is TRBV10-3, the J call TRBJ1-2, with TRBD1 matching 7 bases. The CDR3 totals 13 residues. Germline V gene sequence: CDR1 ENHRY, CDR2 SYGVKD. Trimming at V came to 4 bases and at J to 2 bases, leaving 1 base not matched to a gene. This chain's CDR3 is CAISGDSNYGYTF. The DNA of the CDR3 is TGTGCCATCAGTGGGGACAGCAACTATGGCTACACCTTC.

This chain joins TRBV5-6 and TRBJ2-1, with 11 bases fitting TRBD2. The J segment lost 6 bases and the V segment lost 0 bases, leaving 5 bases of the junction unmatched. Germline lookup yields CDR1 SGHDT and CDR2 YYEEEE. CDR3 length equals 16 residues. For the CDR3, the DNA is TGTGCCAGCAGCTTGGCCCTAGCGGGAGGTCTCAATGAGCAGTTCTTC. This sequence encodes CASSLALAGGLNEQFF.

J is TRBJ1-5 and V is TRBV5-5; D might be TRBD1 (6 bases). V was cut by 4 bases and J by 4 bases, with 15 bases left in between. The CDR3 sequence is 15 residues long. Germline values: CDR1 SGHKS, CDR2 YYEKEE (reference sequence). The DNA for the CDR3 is TGTGCCAGCAGCACGAAACAGGGCAGGAATCAGCCCCAGCATTTT. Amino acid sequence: CASSTKQGRNQPQHF.

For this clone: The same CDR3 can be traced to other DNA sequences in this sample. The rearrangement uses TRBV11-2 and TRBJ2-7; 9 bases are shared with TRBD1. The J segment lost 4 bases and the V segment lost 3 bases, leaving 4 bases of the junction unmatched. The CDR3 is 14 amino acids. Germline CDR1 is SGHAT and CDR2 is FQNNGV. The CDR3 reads CASSFGTGSYEQYF. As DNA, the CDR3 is TGTGCCAGCAGCTTCGGGACAGGGTCGTACGAGCAGTACTTC.

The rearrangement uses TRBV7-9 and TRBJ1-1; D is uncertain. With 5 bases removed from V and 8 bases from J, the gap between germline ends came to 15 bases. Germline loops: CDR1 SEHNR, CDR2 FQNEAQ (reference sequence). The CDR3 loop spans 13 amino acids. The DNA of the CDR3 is TGTGCCAGCAGCCCCCCCGGGCCGGGGGAAGCTTTCTTT. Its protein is CASSPPGPGEAFF.

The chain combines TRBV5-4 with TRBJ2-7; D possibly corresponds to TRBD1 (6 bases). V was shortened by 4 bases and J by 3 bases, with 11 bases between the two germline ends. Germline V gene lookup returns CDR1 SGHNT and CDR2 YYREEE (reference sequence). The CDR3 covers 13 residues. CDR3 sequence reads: CASSPGTNYEQYF. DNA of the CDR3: TGTGCCAGCAGCCCAGGGACAAACTACGAGCAGTACTTC.

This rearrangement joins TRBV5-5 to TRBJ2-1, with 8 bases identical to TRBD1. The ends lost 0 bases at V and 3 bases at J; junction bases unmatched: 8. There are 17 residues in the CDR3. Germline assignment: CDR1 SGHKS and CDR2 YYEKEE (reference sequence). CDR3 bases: TGTGCCAGCAGCTTGGTTGGACAGGGTATGTTCTACAATGAGCAGTTCTTC. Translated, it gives CASSLVGQGMFYNEQFF.

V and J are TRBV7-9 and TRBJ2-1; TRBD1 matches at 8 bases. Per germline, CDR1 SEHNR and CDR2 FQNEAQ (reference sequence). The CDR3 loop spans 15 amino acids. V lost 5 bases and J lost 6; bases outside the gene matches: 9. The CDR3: CASSKPGQVFNEQFF. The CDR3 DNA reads TGTGCCAGCAGCAAACCGGGACAGGTTTTCAATGAGCAGTTCTTC.